This T cell receptor (beta chain) was profiled in a study of shared clonotypes between healthy human individuals. Each subset's genomic DNA was shared equally among a number of immunoSEQ plates. Clones were sequenced by immunoSEQ multiplex PCR, and TCRdb holds only the in-frame ones, with some missing. Among about 510,000 clones listed, 60% to 80% were seen once. The V gene lost 0 bases and the J gene lost 3 bases, with 12 bases spanning the gap. Germline V gene lookup returns CDR1 MGHRA and CDR2 YSYEKL. The CDR3 is made up of 15 amino acids. The TCR comes from a middle-aged woman in good health. Some clones in this sample may be carry-over from other donors' samples. Sequences were obtained from PBMCs. The chain recombines TRBV4-1 with TRBJ2-7, with D hard to call. The CDR3: CASSQDRGNYYEQYF. The CDR3 bases are TGCGCCAGCAGCCAAGATCGAGGCAACTACTACGAGCAGTACTTC.